The sequence of this T cell receptor (beta chain) was determined in a study of control samples from healthy donors and cancer patients. Repertoires were generated with immunoSEQ multiplex PCR, while TCRdb's copy carries only in-frame clones and drops some. The profile shows about 220,000 clones, roughly 94% of them singletons. V was cut by 0 bases and J by 9 bases, with 7 bases left in between. CDR1 and CDR2 from the germline V gene are KGHDR and SFDVKD. This CDR3 is built from 12 residues. This chain connects TRBV24-1 to TRBJ2-5; D unclear. This receptor was taken from a man in his fifties or sixties in good health. The sample consisted of blood. The CDR3 DNA sequence: TGTGCCACCAGTGATTTGCCGATCCCCCAGTACTTC. Translation: CATSDLPIPQYF.